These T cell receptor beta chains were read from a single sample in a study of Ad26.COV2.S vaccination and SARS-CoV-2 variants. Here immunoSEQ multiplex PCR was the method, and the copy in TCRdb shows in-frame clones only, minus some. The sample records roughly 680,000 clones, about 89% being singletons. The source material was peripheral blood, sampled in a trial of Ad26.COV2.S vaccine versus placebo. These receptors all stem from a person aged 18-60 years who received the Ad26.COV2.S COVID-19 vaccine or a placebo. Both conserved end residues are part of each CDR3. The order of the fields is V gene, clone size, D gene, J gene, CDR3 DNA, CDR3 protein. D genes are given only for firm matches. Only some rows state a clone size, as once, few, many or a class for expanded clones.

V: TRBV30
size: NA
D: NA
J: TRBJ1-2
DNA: TGTGCCTGGAGTTATAGTTATGGCTACACCTTC
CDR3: CAWSYSYGYTF

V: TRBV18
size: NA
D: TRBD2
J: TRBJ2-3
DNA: TGTGCCAGCTCACCTGCCGAGGGAGGGCCAGATACGCAGTATTTT
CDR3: CASSPAEGGPDTQYF

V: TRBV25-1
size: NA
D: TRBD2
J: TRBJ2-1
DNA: TGTGCCAGCAGTGAGCGGGAGGGGTCCTACAATGAGCAGTTCTTC
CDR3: CASSEREGSYNEQFF

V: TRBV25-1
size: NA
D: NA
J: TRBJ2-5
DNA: TGTGCCAGCAGTGAATTGGCGGAGCGGGAGACCCAGTACTTC
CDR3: CASSELAERETQYF

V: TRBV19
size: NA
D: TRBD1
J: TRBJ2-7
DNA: TGTGCCAGTAGTATCCAACCGGGACAGGGAACCTACGAGCAGTACTTC
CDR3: CASSIQPGQGTYEQYF

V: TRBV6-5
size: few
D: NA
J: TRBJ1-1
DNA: TGTGCCAGCAGTTACTCGGCTAACACTGAAGCTTTCTTT
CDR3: CASSYSANTEAFF

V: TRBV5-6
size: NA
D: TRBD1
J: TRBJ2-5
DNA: TGTGCCAGCAGACGGGACAGGGGCGAGACCCAGTACTTC
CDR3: CASRRDRGETQYF

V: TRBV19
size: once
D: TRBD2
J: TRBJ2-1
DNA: TGTGCCAGTAGTATGGAGCGGGGGGGCCGGACCTCCTACAATGAGCAGTTCTTC
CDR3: CASSMERGGRTSYNEQFF

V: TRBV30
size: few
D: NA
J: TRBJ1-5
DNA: TGTGCCTGGAGCGCTGGAAGCAATCAGCCCCAGCATTTT
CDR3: CAWSAGSNQPQHF

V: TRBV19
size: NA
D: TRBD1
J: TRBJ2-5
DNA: TGTGCCAGCAATCGGGGACAGGGACAAGAGACCCAGTACTTC
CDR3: CASNRGQGQETQYF

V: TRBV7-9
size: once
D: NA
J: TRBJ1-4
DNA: TGTGCCAGCAGCGATACAGGTGGAACTAATGAAAAACTGTTTTTT
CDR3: CASSDTGGTNEKLFF

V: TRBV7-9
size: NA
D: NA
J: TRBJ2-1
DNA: TGTGCCAGCAGCTTAAGGCCTGACTCCTACAATGAGCAGTTCTTC
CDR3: CASSLRPDSYNEQFF

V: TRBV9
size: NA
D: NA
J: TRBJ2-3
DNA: TGTGCCAGCAGCGTAGCTCCTGCAGATACGCAGTATTTT
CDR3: CASSVAPADTQYF

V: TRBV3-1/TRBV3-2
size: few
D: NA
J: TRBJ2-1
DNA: TGTGCCAGCAGCCAGGTTATAGCGGCCCTCTACAATGAGCAGTTCTTC
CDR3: CASSQVIAALYNEQFF

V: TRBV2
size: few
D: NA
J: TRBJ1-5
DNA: TGTGCCAGCAGTGAACTGGATAGCAATCAGCCCCAGCATTTT
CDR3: CASSELDSNQPQHF

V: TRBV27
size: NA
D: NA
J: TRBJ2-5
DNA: TGTTCGAGCAGCAGTTCGGGACTTCGACCCGGGACCCAGTACTTC
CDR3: CSSSSSGLRPGTQYF

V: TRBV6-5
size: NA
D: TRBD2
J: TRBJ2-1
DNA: TGTGCCAGCAGGGGAGGGCTAGCGGGAGTGTTTGAGCAGTTCTTC
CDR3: CASRGGLAGVFEQFF

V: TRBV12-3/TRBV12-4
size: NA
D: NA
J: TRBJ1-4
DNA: TGTGCCAGCAGCAACCGTTATGAAAAACTGTTTTTT
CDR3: CASSNRYEKLFF

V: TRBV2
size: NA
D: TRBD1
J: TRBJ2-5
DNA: TGTGCCAGCAGTGTCAGGGGGCGCGGGCAAGAGACCCAGTACTTC
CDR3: CASSVRGRGQETQYF

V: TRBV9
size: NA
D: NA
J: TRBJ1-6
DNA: TGTGCCAGCAGCGTAGATTGGGGAAATTCACCCCTCCACTTT
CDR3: CASSVDWGNSPLHF

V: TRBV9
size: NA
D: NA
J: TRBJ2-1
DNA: TGTGCCAGCAGCGTAGAGGGGGGGTACAATGAGCAGTTCTTC
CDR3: CASSVEGGYNEQFF

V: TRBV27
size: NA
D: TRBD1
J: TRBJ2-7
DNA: TGTGCCAGCAGAAGCCGGGACAGGCCCTACGAGCAGTACTTC
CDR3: CASRSRDRPYEQYF

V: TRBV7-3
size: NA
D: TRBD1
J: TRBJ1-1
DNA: TGTGCCAGCAGCTCACAGGGGGGCACTGAAGCTTTCTTT
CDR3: CASSSQGGTEAFF

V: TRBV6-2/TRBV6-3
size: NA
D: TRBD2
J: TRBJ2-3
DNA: TGTGCCAGCAGTTATAGGGCCGCGAGCGGGGGGGCCCCAGATACGCAGTATTTT
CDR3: CASSYRAASGGAPDTQYF

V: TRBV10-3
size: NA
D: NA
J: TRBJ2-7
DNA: TGTGCCATCATGGTCAACTACGAGCAGTACTTC
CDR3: CAIMVNYEQYF

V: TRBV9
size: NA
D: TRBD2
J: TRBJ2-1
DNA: TGTGCCAGCAGCGTAGGGCCGACTAGCGGGGGGTACAATGAGCAGTTCTTC
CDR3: CASSVGPTSGGYNEQFF

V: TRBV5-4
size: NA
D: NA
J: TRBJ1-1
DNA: TGTGCCAGCAGCTTGGATACGGGGAATCCTGAAGCTTTCTTT
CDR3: CASSLDTGNPEAFF

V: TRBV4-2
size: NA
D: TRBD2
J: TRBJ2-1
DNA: TGTGCCAGCAGCCAATCTAGCGGCAATGAGCAGTTCTTC
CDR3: CASSQSSGNEQFF

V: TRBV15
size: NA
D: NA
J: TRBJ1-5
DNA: TGTGCCACCAGCAGCCGCTCGACGGGTGGTAATCAGCCCCAGCATTTT
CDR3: CATSSRSTGGNQPQHF

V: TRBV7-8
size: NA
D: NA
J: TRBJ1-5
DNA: TGTGCCAGCAGCTTAATTACAGGGCGGAATCAGCCCCAGCATTTT
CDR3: CASSLITGRNQPQHF

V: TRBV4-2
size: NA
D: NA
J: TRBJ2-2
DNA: TGTGCCAGCAGCCAAGGGGGTTTGAAAACCGGGGAGCTGTTTTTT
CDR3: CASSQGGLKTGELFF

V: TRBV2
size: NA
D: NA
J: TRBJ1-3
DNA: TGTGCCAGCAGTCTAGACAGTCCTCTCTCTGGAAACACCATATATTTT
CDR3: CASSLDSPLSGNTIYF

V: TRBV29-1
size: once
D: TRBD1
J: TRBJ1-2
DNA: TGCAGCGTCGCTTTCGGGACAGCCTATGGCTACACCTTC
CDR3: CSVAFGTAYGYTF

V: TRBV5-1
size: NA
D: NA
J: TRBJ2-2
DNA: TGCGCCAGCAGCTTTTCGCGGGAGAACACCGGGGAGCTGTTTTTT
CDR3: CASSFSRENTGELFF

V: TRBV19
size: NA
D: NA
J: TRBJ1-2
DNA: TGTGCCGCGGGACAAGATGGCTACACCTTC
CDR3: CAAGQDGYTF

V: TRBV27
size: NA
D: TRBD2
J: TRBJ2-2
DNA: TGTGCCAGCAGTCTATATGGACTAGCAGTTAACACCGGGGAGCTGTTTTTT
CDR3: CASSLYGLAVNTGELFF

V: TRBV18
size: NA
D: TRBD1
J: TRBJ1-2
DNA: TGTGCCAGCTCACCAGGGGACAGGCAGGGCTACACCTTC
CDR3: CASSPGDRQGYTF

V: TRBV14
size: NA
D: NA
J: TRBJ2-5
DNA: TGTGCCAGCAGCCACCAAGAGACCCAGTACTTC
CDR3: CASSHQETQYF

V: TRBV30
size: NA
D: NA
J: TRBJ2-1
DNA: TGTGCCGCGACGGATCCTAGCGATGAGCAGTTCTTC
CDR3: CAATDPSDEQFF

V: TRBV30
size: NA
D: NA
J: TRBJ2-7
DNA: TGTGCCTGGAGTGGGAGGGGTCTCACCTACGAGCAGTACTTC
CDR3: CAWSGRGLTYEQYF

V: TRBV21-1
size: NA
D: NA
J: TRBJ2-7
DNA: TGTGCCAGCAGCAAAACGAACGCTGACAACTACGAGCAGTACTTC
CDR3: CASSKTNADNYEQYF

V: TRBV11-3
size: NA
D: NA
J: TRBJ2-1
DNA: TGTGCCAGCAGCTTAGGGGAGTGGGATGAGCAGTTCTTC
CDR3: CASSLGEWDEQFF

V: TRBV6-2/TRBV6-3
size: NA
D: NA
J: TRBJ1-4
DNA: TGTGCCAGCAGCCGCGACGGCTCAACTAATGAAAAACTGTTTTTT
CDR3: CASSRDGSTNEKLFF

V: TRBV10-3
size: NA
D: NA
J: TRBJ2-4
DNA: TGTGCCATCAGTGAGTCTAGGGGGGGAGCGGAAAACATTCAGTACTTC
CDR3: CAISESRGGAENIQYF

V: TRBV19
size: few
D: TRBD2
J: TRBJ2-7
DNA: TGTGCCAGTAGCCTGATCGGGACAGGACTAGCGGGAACCCCCTACGAGCAGTACTTC
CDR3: CASSLIGTGLAGTPYEQYF

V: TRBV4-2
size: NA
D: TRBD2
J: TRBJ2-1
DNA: TGTGCCAGCAGCCAAGGGGCGGGACTAGCGGAACTCCACAATGAGCAGTTCTTC
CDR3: CASSQGAGLAELHNEQFF

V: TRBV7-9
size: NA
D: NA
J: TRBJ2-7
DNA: TGTGCCAGCAGCCTCGACGGACTCTACGAGCAGTACTTC
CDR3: CASSLDGLYEQYF

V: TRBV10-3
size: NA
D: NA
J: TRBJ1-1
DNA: TGTGCCATCAGCGAGACAACCTTGAACACTGAAGCTTTCTTT
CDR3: CAISETTLNTEAFF

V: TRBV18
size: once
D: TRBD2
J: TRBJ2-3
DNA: TGTGCCAGCTCCACCAGAGGTAGCGGGGGAACAGATACGCAGTATTTT
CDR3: CASSTRGSGGTDTQYF

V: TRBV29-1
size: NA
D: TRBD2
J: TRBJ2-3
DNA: TGCAGCGTTGAAAGAAGGGGTAAAGGACTAGCGGGGGCCTCAGATACGCAGTATTTT
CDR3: CSVERRGKGLAGASDTQYF

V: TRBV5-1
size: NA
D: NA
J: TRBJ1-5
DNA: TGCGCCAGCAGCGAAGGGACTTCCAATCAGCCCCAGCATTTT
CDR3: CASSEGTSNQPQHF

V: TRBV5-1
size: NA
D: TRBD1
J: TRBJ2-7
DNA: TGCGCCAGCAGCATAAGACAGGGCTCCTACGAGCAGTACTTC
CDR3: CASSIRQGSYEQYF

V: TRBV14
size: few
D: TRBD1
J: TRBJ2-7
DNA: TGTGCCAGCAGCTATACAGGGGCTAAGCTCCCCTACGAGCAGTACTTC
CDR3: CASSYTGAKLPYEQYF